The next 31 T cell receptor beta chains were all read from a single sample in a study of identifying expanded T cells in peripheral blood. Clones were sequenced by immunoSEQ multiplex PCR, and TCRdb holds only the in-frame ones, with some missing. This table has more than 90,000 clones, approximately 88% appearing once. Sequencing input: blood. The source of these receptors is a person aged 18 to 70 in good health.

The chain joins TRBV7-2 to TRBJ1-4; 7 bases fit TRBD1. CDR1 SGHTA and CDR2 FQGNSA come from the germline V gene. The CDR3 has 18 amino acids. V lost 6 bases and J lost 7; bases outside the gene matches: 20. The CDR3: CASSSKGRDRVFGEKLFF. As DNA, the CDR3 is TGTGCCAGCAGTTCCAAGGGCCGAGACAGGGTTTTCGGTGAAAAACTGTTTTTT.

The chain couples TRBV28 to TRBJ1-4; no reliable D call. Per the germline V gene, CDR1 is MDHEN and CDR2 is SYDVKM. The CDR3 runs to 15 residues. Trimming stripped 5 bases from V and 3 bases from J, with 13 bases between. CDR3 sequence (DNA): TGTGCCAGCAGTCCCGCGTCGCGGGCTAATGAAAAACTGTTTTTT. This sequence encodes CASSPASRANEKLFF.

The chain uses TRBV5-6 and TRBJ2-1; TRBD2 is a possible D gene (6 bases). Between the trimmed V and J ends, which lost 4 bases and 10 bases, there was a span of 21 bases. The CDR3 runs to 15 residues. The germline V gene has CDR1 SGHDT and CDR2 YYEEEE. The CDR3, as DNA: TGTGCCAGCAGCACAGGACGACTAGATAAGAACGAGCAGTTCTTC. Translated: CASSTGRLDKNEQFF.

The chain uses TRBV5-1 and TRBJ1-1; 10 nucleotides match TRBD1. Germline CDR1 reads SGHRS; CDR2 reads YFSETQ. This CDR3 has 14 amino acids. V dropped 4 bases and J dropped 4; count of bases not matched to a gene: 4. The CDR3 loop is CASSGTGAGTEAFF. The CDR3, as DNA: TGCGCCAGCAGCGGGACAGGGGCGGGCACTGAAGCTTTCTTT.

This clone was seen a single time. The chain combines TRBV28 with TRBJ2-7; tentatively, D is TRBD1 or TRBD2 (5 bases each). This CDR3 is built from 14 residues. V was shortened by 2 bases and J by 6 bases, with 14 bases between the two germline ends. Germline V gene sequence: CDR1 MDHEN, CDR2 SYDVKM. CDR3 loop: CASSLGTSWGEQYF. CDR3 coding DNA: TGTGCCAGCAGTTTAGGGACCAGTTGGGGCGAGCAGTACTTC.

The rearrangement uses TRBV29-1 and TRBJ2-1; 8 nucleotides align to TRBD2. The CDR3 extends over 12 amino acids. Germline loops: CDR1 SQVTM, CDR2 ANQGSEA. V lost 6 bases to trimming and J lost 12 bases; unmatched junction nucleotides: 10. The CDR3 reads CSVSPLRGGQFF. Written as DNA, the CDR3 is TGCAGCGTGAGCCCTCTCCGGGGGGGGCAGTTCTTC.

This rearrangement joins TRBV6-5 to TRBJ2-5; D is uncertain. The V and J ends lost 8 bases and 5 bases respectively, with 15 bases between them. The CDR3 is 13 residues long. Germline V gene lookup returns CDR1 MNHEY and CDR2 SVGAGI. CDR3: CASAFTSSETQYF. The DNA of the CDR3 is TGTGCCAGCGCCTTCACGTCCTCTGAGACCCAGTACTTC.

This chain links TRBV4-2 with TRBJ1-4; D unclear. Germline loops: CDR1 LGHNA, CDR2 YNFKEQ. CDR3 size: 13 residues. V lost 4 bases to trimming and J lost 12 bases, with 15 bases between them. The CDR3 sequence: CASSPDWEAELFF. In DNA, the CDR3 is TGTGCCAGCAGCCCCGACTGGGAGGCTGAACTGTTTTTT.

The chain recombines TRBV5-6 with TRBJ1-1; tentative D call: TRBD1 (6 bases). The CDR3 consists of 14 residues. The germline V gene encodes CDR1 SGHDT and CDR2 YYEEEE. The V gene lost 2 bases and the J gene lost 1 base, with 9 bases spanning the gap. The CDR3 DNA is TGTGCCAGCAGCTTCCTAGGGGGGAACACTGAAGCTTTCTTT. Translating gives CASSFLGGNTEAFF.

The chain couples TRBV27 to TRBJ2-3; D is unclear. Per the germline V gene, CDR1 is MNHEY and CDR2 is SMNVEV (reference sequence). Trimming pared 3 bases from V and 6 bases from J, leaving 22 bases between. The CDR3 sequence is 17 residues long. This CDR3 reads CASSLRGASDIMDTQYF. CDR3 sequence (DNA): TGTGCCAGCAGTTTGAGAGGAGCATCCGACATCATGGATACGCAGTATTTT.

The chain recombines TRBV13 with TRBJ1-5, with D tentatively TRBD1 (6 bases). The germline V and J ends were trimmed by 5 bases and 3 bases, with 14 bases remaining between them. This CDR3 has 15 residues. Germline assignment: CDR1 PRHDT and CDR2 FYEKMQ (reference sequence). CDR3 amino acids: CASSQMGAPNQPQHF. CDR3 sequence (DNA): TGTGCCAGCAGCCAAATGGGGGCGCCCAATCAGCCCCAGCATTTT.

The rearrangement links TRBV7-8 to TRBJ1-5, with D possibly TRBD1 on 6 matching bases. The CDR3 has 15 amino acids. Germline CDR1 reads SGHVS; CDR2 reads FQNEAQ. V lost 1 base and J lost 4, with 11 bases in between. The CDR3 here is CASSLGGGGNQPQHF. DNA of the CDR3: TGTGCCAGCAGCTTAGGAGGGGGTGGGAATCAGCCCCAGCATTTT.

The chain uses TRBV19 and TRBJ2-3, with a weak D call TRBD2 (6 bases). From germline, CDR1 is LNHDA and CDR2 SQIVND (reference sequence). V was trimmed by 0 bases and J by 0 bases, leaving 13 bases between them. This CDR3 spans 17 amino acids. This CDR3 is CASSIDIGTLSTDTQYF. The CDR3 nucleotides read TGTGCCAGTAGTATAGATATAGGGACTCTCAGCACAGATACGCAGTATTTT.

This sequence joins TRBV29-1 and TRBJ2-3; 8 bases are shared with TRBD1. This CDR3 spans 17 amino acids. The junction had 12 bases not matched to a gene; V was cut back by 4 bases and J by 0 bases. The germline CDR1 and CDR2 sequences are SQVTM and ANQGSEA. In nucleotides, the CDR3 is TGCAGCGTTGTAGGAGGGGACAGGCACAAGAGCACAGATACGCAGTATTTT. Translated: CSVVGGDRHKSTDTQYF.

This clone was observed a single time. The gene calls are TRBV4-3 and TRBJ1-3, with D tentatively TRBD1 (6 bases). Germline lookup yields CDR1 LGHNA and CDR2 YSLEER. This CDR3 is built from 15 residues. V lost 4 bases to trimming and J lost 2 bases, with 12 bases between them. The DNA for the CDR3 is TGCGCCAGCAGCCCCCAGGGGACGGCTGGAAACACCATATATTTT. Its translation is CASSPQGTAGNTIYF.

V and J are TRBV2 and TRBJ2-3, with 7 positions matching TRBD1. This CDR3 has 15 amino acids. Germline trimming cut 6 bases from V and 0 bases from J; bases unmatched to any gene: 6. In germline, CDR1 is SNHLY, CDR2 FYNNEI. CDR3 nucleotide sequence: TGTGCCAGCAGGGGTAGACAGGGTAGCACAGATACGCAGTATTTT. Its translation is CASRGRQGSTDTQYF.

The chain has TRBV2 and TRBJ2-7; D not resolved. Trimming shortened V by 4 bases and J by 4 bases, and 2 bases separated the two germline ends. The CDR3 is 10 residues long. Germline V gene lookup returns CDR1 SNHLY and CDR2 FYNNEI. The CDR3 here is CASSGYEQYF. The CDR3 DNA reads TGTGCCAGCAGTGGGTACGAGCAGTACTTC.

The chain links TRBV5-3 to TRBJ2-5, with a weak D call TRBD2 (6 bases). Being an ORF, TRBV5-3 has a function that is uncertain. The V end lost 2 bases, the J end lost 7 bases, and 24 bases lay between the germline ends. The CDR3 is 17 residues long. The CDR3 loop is CARSFPGPGATEGTQYF. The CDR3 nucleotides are TGTGCCAGAAGCTTTCCGGGACCCGGGGCCACGGAGGGGACCCAGTACTTC.

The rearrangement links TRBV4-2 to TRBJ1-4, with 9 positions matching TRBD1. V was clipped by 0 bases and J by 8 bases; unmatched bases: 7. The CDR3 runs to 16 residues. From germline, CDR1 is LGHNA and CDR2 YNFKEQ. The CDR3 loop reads CASSQERGTGLEKLFF. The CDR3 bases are TGTGCCAGCAGCCAAGAAAGAGGGACAGGGTTGGAAAAACTGTTTTTT.

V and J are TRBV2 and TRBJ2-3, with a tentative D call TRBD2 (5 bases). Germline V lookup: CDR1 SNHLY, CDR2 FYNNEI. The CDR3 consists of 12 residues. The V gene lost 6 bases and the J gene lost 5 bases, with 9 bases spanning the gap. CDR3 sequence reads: CASRRTVDTQYF. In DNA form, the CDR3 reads TGTGCCAGCAGGCGGACTGTAGATACGCAGTATTTT.

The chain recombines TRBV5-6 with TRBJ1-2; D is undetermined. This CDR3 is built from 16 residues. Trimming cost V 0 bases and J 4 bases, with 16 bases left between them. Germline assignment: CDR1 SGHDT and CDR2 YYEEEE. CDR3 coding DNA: TGTGCCAGCAGCTTGGGGACGGGTTTATTCGGCTATGGCTACACCTTC. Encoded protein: CASSLGTGLFGYGYTF.

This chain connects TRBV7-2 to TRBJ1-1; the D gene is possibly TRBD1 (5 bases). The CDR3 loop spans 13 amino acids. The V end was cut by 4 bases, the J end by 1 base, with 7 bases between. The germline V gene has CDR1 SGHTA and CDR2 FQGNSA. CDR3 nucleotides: TGTGCCAGCAGCTCGCAGGGGAACACTGAAGCTTTCTTT. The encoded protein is CASSSQGNTEAFF.

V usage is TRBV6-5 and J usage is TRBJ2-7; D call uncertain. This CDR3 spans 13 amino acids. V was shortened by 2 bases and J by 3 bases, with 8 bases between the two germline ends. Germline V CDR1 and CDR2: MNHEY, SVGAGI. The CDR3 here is CASSYTQSYEQYF. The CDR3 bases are TGTGCCAGCAGTTACACACAAAGCTACGAGCAGTACTTC.

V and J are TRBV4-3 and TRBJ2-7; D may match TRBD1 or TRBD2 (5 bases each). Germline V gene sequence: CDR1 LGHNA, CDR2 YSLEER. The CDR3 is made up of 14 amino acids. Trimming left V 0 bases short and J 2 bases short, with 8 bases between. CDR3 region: CASSQDQGPYEQYF. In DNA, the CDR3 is TGCGCCAGCAGCCAAGATCAGGGACCCTACGAGCAGTACTTC.

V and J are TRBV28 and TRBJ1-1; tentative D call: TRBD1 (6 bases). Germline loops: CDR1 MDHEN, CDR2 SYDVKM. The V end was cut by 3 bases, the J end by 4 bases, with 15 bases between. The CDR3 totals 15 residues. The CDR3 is CASSLADRRGTEAFF. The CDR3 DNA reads TGTGCCAGCAGTTTGGCGGACAGAAGGGGCACTGAAGCTTTCTTT.

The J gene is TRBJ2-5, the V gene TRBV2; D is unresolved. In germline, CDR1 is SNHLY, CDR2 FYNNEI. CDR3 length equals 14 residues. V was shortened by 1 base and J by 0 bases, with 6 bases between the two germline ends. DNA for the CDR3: TGTGCCAGCAGTGAAGTTGTTCACCAAGAGACCCAGTACTTC. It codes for CASSEVVHQETQYF.

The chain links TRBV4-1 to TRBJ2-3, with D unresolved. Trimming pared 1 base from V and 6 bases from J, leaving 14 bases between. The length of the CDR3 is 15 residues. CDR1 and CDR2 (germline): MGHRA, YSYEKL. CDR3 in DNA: TGCGCCAGCAGCCAAGGCTCGTTGGCCGGGGATACGCAGTATTTT. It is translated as CASSQGSLAGDTQYF.

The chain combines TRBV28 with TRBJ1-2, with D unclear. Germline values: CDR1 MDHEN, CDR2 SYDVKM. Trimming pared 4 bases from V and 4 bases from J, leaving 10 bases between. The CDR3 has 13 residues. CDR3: CASSYMGAYGYTF. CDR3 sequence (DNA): TGTGCCAGCAGTTATATGGGAGCCTATGGCTACACCTTC.

Here the CDR3 reads CASSLSGGPFYGYTF. As DNA, the CDR3 is TGTGCCAGCAGCTTATCCGGAGGTCCTTTCTATGGCTACACCTTC. The chain uses TRBV11-2 and TRBJ1-2; no clear D. CDR1 is SGHAT, CDR2 FQNNGV, per germline. Trimming took off 2 bases at V and 4 bases at J, with 14 bases between the two ends. CDR3 length: 15 amino acids.

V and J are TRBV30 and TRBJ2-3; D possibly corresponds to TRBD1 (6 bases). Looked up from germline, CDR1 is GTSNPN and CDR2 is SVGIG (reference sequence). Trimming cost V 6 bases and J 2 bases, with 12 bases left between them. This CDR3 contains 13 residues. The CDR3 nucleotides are TGTGCCTGTAAGGGGGTCTACACAGATACGCAGTATTTT. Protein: CACKGVYTDTQYF.

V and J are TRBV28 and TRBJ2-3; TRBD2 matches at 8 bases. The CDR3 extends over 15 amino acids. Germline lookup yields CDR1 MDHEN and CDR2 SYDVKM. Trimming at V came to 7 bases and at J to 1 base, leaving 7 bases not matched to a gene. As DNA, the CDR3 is TGTGCCAGCACACCGGCGGGGGGAGGCACAGATACGCAGTATTTT. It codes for CASTPAGGGTDTQYF.